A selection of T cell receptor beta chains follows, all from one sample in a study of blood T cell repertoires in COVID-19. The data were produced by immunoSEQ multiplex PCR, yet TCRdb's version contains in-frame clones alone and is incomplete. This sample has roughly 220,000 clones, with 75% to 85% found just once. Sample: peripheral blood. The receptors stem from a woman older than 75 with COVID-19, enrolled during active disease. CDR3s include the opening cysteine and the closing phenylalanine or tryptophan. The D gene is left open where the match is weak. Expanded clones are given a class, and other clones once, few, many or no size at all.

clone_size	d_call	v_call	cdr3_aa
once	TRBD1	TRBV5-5	CASSFRDSGYTF
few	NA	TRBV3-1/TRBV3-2	CASSYGRGETPLHF
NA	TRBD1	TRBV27	CASSTTGIGANVLTF
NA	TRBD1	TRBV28	CASSLPTGGQNQPQHF
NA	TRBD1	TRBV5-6	CASSRRQGALSNTEAFF
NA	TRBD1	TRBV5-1	CASSFGQGANSPLHF
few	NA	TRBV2	CASSPDSRNQPQHF
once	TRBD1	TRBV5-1	CASSRDRGTDTQYF
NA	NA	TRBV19	CASSIGRNYGYTF
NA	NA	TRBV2	CASNLNGAGGQPQHF
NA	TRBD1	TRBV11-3	CASSSGQGSTEAFF
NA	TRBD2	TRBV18	CASSPRTSALTYEQYF
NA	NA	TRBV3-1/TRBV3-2	CASSQDMSAQGAFF
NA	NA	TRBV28	CASSSTSSGNTIYF
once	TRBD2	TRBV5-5	CASSPRGTSGSSYEQYF
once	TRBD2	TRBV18	CASSRTSGRTDTQYF
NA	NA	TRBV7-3	CASSPRARDNEQFF
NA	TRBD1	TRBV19	CASSTGAGGFGSPLHF
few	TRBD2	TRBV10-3	CAISASGSSAGDAEQFF
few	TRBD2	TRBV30	CAWAPWGGYYEQYF
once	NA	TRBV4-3	CASSQHRDTYTGELFF
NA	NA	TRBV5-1	CASSLGQEGNEQFF
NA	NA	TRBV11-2	CASSSQAGETQYF
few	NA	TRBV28	CASSFLRRNSPLHF
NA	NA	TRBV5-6	CASSLVGAGDYGYTF
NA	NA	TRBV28	CASSLSGREKLFF
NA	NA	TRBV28	CASTGPPFEDLSYEQYF
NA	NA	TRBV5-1	CASSLEGSSYNEQFF
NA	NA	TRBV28	CASSSAGRDPYSGNTIYF
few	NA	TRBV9	CASSAGSRIYEQYF
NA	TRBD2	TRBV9	CASSGSIAGGLNNEQFF
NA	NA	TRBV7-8	CASSLQGEQLFF
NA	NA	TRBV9	CASSVGGNLPPYEQYF
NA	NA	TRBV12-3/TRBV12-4	CASTRLGATEAFF
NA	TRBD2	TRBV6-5	CASSSTSGRTYNEQFF
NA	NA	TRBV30	CAWAKGQLNTEAFF
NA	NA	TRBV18	CASSRQDEGYGYTF
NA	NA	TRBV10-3	CAISKDFGGQGEGEQFF
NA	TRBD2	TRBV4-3	CASSPRLAGGRLYNEQFF